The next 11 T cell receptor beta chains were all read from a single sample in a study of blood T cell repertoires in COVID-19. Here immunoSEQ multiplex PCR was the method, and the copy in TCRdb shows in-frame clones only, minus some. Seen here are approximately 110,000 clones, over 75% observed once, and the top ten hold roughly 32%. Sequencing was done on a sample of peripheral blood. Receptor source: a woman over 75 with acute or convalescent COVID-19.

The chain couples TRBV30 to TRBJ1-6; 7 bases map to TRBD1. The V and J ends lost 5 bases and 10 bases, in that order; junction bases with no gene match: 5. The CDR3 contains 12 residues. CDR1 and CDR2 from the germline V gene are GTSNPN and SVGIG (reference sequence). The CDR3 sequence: CAWGQAVSPLHF. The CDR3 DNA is TGTGCCTGGGGACAGGCAGTGTCACCCCTCCACTTT.

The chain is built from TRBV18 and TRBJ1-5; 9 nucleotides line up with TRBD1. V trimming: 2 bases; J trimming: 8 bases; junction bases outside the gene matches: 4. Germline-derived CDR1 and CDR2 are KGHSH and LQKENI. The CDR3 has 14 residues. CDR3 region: CASSPRGQGEPQHF. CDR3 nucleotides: TGTGCCAGCTCACCAAGGGGACAGGGTGAGCCCCAGCATTTT.

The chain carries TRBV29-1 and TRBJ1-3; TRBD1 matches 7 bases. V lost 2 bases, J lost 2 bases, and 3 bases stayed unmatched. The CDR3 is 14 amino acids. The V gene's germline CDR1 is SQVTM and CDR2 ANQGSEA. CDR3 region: CSVERQGAGNTIYF. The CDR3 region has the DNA TGCAGCGTTGAAAGGCAGGGGGCTGGAAACACCATATATTTT.

CDR3 protein: CASSLVRGYEQYF. The DNA of the CDR3 is TGTGCCAGCAGCTTAGTTCGGGGTTACGAGCAGTACTTC. The V call is TRBV13, the J call TRBJ2-7; tentatively, D is TRBD2 (5 bases). Trimming cost V 1 base and J 4 bases, with 8 bases left between them. Germline CDR1 is PRHDT and CDR2 is FYEKMQ (reference sequence). The CDR3 has 13 amino acids. Together with reference TRBV13 and TRBJ2-7, the CDR3 gives the full variable domain: AAGVIQSPRHLIKEKRETATLKCYPIPRHDTVYWYQQGPGQDPQFLISFYEKMQSDKGSIPDRFSAQQFSDYHSELNMSSLELGDSALYFCASSLVRGYEQYFGPGTRLTVT.

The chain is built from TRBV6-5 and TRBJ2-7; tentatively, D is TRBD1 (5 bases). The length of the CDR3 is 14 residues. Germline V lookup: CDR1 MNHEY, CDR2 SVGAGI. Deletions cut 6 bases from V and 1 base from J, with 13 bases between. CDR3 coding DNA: TGTGCCAGCAGGCAGGCAGGGCTTTCCTACGAGCAGTACTTC. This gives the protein CASRQAGLSYEQYF.

The CDR3 sequence is CASSLSGGGDTQYF. The CDR3 DNA reads as TGTGCCAGCAGCTTATCTGGTGGCGGGGATACGCAGTATTTT. The chain combines TRBV7-3 with TRBJ2-3; tentatively, D is TRBD2 (5 bases). Deletions cut 2 bases from V and 6 bases from J, with 12 bases between. CDR1 and CDR2 (germline): SGHTA, FQGTGA. The CDR3 has 14 residues.

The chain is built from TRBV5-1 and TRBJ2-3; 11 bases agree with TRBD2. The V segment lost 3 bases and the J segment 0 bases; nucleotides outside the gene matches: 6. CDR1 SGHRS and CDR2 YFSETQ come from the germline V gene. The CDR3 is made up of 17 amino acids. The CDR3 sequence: CASSWAGTSGSTDTQYF. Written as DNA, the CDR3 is TGCGCCAGCAGCTGGGCCGGGACTAGCGGTAGCACAGATACGCAGTATTTT.

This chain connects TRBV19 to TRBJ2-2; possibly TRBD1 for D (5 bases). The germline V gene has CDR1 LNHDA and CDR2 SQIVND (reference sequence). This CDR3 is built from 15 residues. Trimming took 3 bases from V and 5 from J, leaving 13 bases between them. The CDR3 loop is CASSMSRVATGELFF. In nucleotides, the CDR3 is TGTGCCAGTAGTATGAGCAGGGTGGCAACCGGGGAGCTGTTTTTT.

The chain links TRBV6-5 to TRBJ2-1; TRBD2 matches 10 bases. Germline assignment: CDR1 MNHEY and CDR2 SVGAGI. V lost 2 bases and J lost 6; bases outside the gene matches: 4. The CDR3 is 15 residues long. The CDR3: CASSYDGLAVNEQFF. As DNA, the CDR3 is TGTGCCAGCAGTTACGACGGACTAGCGGTCAATGAGCAGTTCTTC.

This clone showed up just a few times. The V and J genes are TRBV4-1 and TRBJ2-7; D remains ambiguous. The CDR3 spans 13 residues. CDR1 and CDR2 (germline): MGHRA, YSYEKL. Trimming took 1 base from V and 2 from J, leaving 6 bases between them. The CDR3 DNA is TGCGCCAGCAGCCAAGGATACACCTACGAGCAGTACTTC. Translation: CASSQGYTYEQYF.

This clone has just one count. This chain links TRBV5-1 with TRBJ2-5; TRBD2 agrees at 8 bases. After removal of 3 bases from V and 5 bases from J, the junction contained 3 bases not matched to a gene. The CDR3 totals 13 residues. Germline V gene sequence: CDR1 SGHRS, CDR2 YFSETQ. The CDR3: CASSWPSGETQYF. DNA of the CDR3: TGCGCCAGCAGCTGGCCTAGCGGGGAGACCCAGTACTTC.